Detailed here is one T cell receptor beta chain. Its antigen is currently unknown. These data belong to a study of shared clonotypes between healthy human individuals. Findings and limits, study-wide: For naive CD4 cells, roughly 5% of clonotypes were shared across a handful of donors. Estimated clonotype richness was generally higher in naive than memory subsets.

Only Caucasian adults living in Nashville, Tennessee made up the donor group. V shed 4 bases, J shed 1 base, and the junction held 10 bases outside the gene matches. CDR3 size: 18 residues. Template for every sorted-subset replicate PCR totaled approximately 0.2 ug DNA, about 30,000 T cell genomes. Profiling relied on immunoSEQ multiplex PCR, and the TCRdb table lists in-frame clones only, not all of them. This sample has more than 150,000 clones, with 60% to 75% found just once. Sequenced: memory CD4+ T cells sorted from blood. Subset denoted: CD45RA-negative fraction. The source of this sequence is a man aged 30 to 45 in good health. The chain uses TRBV7-1 and TRBJ2-5; 12 nucleotides align to TRBD2. TRBV7-1 is designated an ORF whose function remains uncertain. The CDR3 DNA reads TGTGCCAGCAGCTTGCCCCCCGGGACTAGCGGGCTCCAAGAGACCCAGTACTTC. It encodes CASSLPPGTSGLQETQYF.